This is a list of T cell receptor beta chains from one sample in a study of cytomegalovirus exposure and HLA in healthy donors. Data came from immunoSEQ multiplex PCR; TCRdb stores just in-frame clones and leaves some out. The sample yields some 180,000 clones, about 82% seen once. Sequencing used PBMCs. Source of these receptors: a woman in her twenties or thirties in good health and CMV-seronegative. The CDR3 runs from the conserved cysteine through the conserved F or W.

v_call	j_call	cdr3_aa
TRBV5-8	TRBJ2-5	CASSPDRARETQYF
TRBV2	TRBJ1-1	CASSADRLDTEAFF
TRBV5-1	TRBJ2-6	CASRGLASGANVLTF
TRBV6-5	TRBJ1-3	CASRSGGRNTIYF
TRBV7-9	TRBJ2-7	CASSGPRLAPYEQYF
TRBV5-6	TRBJ2-2	CASSLPGQGGAGELFF
TRBV7-3	TRBJ1-1	CASSLMRDTEAFF
TRBV5-1	TRBJ2-7	CASSSLFTYEQYF
TRBV27	TRBJ1-2	CASSSSLRQGGYTF
TRBV29-1	TRBJ2-3	CSAWGGLTDTQYF
TRBV7-9	TRBJ1-2	CASSSADMIYGYTF
TRBV7-2	TRBJ2-3	CASGTSRLDTQYF
TRBV10-3	TRBJ2-3	CAISRDSSTDTQYF
TRBV6-5	TRBJ1-6	CASSWTGLNSPLHF
TRBV6-1	TRBJ1-1	CASSEGRGTEAFF
TRBV21-1	TRBJ2-3	CASSKARGDRGPDTQYF
TRBV19	TRBJ2-3	CASKAGGSTQYF
TRBV19	TRBJ1-1	CASSIIRGQPSMNTEAFF
TRBV18	TRBJ1-1	CASSQGREEAFF
TRBV6-1	TRBJ2-1	CASSVRGGHYNEQFF
TRBV11-1	TRBJ2-5	CASSRGLVQETQYF
TRBV29-1	TRBJ2-7	CSVATTYEQYF
TRBV2	TRBJ1-2	CASSAGQGYGYTF
TRBV2	TRBJ2-2	CASSEVAGGTGELFF
TRBV5-1	TRBJ2-7	CASSSGTGVYYEQYF
TRBV10-3	TRBJ2-7	CAISESWGGASYEQYF
TRBV4-2	TRBJ1-5	CASSRTGVNQPQHF
TRBV9	TRBJ1-1	CASSDDRDTEAFF
TRBV25-1	TRBJ2-2	CASSGGLHTGELFF
TRBV7-2	TRBJ2-1	CASSPLAGGPGEQFF
TRBV6-1	TRBJ1-2	CASSEARSGGYTF
TRBV5-1	TRBJ1-2	CASSPDSTYGYTF
TRBV5-1	TRBJ1-3	CASSLGSRRSGNTIYF
TRBV9	TRBJ2-7	CASSVGDSGQAEQYF
TRBV5-4	TRBJ1-3	CASSLRQGGNTIYF
TRBV5-6	TRBJ2-2	CASSLVVRSTGELFF
TRBV5-1	TRBJ2-3	CASSSPGTSGGAQDTQYF
TRBV6-5	TRBJ2-6	CASSLTVSGANVLTF
TRBV19	TRBJ2-3	CASSIGSAGGRADTQYF
TRBV6-5	TRBJ2-7	CASSYTGTSGGEQYF
TRBV6-5	TRBJ2-1	CASRSQGLLYNEQFF
TRBV19	TRBJ2-5	CASSIRLAGEYQETQYF